Listed here are 8 T cell receptor beta chains from one sample, sequenced in a study of T-cell reconstitution after alpha-beta-depleted transplantation in children. Unique molecular identifiers were used to barcode this TCRbeta library. TCRdb called the PCR reads again in MiXCR, with one record for every CDR3 protein. The table shows 200,000 or so distinct CDR3 sequences, with 6.3% occurring only once. Sequenced material: PBMCs, taken before TCRalphabeta/CD19-depleted stem cell transplant. These receptors originate from a girl under two years old with combined immunodeficiency, due to receive a stem cell transplant.

This clonotype was observed many times. An end of the junction differs from the germline gene, which may be a read error. The chain couples TRBV29-1 to TRBJ2-1; D is unclear. The CDR3 runs to 13 residues. Germline lookup yields CDR1 SQVTM and CDR2 ANQGSEA. The CDR3 protein is CIVPGFSYNEQFF. The CDR3 nucleotides are TGTATCGTCCCAGGTTTCTCCTACAATGAGCAGTTCTTC.

This clonotype has a count of ten or more. This chain uses TRBV4-1 with TRBJ2-7, with unresolved D. Germline V lookup: CDR1 MGHRA, CDR2 YSYEKL. V was trimmed by 0 bases and J by 0 bases, leaving 18 bases between them. CDR3 length equals 18 residues. The CDR3 region has the DNA TGCGCCAGCAGCCAAGATCAAGTGGGTGCAGGCTTCTCCTACGAGCAGTACTTC. Protein: CASSQDQVGAGFSYEQYF.

This clonotype was observed many times. The V call is TRBV28, the J call TRBJ2-5; the D gene is possibly TRBD1 (6 bases). The length of the CDR3 is 13 residues. The germline gives CDR1 MDHEN, CDR2 SYDVKM. V was clipped by 2 bases and J by 9 bases, with 13 bases between them. The CDR3, as DNA: TGTGCCAGCAGTTTAATTTCCCCAGGGGCCCAGTACTTC. Translated, it gives CASSLISPGAQYF.

This clonotype was picked up many times. This CDR3 reads CASSPLGQRLNEKLFF. The CDR3 coding sequence is TGTGCCAGCAGTCCCCTGGGACAGAGACTGAATGAAAAACTGTTTTTT. J is TRBJ1-4 and V is TRBV12-3 or TRBV12-4, with 7 bases that match TRBD1. V trimming: 5 bases; J trimming: 5 bases; junction bases outside the gene matches: 11. CDR3 length equals 16 residues.

This clonotype came up many times. The chain couples TRBV7-9 to TRBJ1-1; no clear D gene. Germline V gene lookup returns CDR1 SEHNR and CDR2 FQNEAQ (reference sequence). The CDR3 sequence is 11 residues long. Trimming removed 3 bases from V and 8 bases from J, with 7 bases in between. DNA of the CDR3: TGTGCCAGCAGCTTTGGGCGAGAAGCTTTCTTT. It encodes CASSFGREAFF.

This clonotype occurred many times. The V gene is TRBV4-2, the J gene TRBJ2-2; tentatively, D is TRBD2 (5 bases). The CDR3 spans 14 residues. The V gene lost 1 base and the J gene lost 7 bases, with 10 bases spanning the gap. In germline, CDR1 is LGHNA, CDR2 YNFKEQ. The CDR3 bases are TGTGCCAGCAGCCAAGCCGGACTGGACGGGGAGCTGTTTTTT. This translates into CASSQAGLDGELFF.

At least ten counts were recorded for this clonotype. This rearrangement joins TRBV5-1 to TRBJ2-3; 9 bases match TRBD2. Trimming took 0 bases from V and 4 from J; bases not matched to a gene: 9. Germline V CDR1 and CDR2: SGHRS, YFSETQ. The CDR3 sequence is 17 residues long. In DNA form, the CDR3 reads TGCGCCAGCAGCTTGGACTTAGCGGGAGTCGGGGCAGATACGCAGTATTTT. Amino acid sequence: CASSLDLAGVGADTQYF.

This clonotype was counted ten times or more. The chain is built from TRBV13 and TRBJ1-1; maybe TRBD1 (5 bases). V was trimmed by 4 bases and J by 3 bases, leaving 9 bases between them. The CDR3 consists of 13 residues. The germline gives CDR1 PRHDT, CDR2 FYEKMQ (reference sequence). The CDR3 spells CASSSWDHTEAFF. The CDR3 DNA is TGTGCCAGCAGCTCCTGGGACCACACTGAAGCTTTCTTT.